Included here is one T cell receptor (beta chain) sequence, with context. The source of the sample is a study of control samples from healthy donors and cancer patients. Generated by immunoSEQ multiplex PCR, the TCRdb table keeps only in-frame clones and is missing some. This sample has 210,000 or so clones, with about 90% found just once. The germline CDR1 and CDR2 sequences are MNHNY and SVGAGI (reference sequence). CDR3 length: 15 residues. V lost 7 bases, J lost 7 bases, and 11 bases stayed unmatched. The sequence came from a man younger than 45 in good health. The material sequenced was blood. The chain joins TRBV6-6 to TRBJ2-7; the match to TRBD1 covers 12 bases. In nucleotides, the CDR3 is TGTGCCAGCACTATGGGGGGGACAGGGGGCGGTGAGCAGTACTTC. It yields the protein CASTMGGTGGGEQYF.